This T cell receptor beta chain was found in a study of lymphopenia after photon versus proton radiotherapy. Study-wide results and caveats: Relative stability marked proton patients; photon patients lost diversity and naive cells. Post-nadir TCR diversity decline inversely tracked overall survival among those who died.

Comments on this clone: Its antigen remains unidentified.

Germline V CDR1 and CDR2: KGHSH, LQKENI. This CDR3 is built from 15 residues. V lost 1 base to trimming and J lost 4 bases; unmatched junction nucleotides: 4. Libraries were prepared by immunoSEQ multiplex PCR; TCRdb keeps only in-frame clonotypes and omits some of them. The sample contains about 40,000 clones, roughly 86% of which appear only once. The rearrangement links TRBV18 to TRBJ2-3; 8 nucleotides align to TRBD2. The sequence was collected from an older woman with pancreatic cancer. Some clones in this sample may be carry-over from other donors' samples. The sample here was peripheral blood, taken from a patient treated with proton-based radiotherapy. The CDR3 bases are TGTGCCAGCTCACCACGGCGGGAGGTGGCAGATACGCAGTATTTT. It translates to CASSPRREVADTQYF.